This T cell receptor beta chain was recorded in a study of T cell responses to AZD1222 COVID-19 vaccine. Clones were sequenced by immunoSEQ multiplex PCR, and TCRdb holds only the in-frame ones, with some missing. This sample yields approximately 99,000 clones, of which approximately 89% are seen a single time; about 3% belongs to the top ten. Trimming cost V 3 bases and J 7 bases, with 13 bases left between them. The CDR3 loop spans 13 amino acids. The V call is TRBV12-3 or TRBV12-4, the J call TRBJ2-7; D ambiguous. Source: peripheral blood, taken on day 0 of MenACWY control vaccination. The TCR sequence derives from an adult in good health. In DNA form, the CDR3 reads TGTGCCAGCAGTTTCGGCCAGCCCTCGGAGCAGTACTTC. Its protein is CASSFGQPSEQYF.